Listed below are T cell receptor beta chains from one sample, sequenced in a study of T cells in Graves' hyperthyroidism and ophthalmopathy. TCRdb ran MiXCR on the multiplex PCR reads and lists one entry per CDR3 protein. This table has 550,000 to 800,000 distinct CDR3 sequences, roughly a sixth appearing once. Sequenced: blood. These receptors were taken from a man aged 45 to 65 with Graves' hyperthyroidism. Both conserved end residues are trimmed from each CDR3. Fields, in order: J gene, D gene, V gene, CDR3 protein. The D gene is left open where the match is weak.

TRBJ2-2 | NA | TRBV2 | ASSGAWNTGELF
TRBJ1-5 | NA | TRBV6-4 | ASSERANQPQH
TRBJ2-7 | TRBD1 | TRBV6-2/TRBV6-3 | ASSSGTGGLEQY
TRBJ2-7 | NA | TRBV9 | ASSVSTDFPYEQY
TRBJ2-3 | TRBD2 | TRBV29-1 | SVPGIIAGAADTQY
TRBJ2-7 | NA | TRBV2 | ASSDVDWGYEQY
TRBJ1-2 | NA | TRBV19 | ASSIGPENYGYT
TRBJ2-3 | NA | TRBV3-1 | ASSQDPDKGTDTQY
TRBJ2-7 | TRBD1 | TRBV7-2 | ASSRQGPPLEQY
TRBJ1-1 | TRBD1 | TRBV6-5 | ASSYAGQGVLTEAF
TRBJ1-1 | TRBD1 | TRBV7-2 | ASSQIPGQGGTEAF
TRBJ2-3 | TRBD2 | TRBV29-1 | SVEEFPPRLAGESDTQY
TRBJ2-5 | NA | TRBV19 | ASSISLTRAETQY
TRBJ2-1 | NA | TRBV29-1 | SAPRGSTYNEQF
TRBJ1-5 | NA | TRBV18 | ASHTEGNGDQPQH
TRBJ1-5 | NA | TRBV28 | ASSFGQPQH
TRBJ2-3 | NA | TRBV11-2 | ASSQAYHTDTQY
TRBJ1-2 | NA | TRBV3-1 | ASSLRNSGYT
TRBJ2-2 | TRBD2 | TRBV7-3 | ASSPGLAGGPNTGELF
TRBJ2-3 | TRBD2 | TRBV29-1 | SVELLAGVSDTQY
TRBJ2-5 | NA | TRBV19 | ASSIILQETQY
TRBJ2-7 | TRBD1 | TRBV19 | ASSSLTGTATYEQY
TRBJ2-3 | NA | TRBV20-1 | SARDRGFSTDTQY
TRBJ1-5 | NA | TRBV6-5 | ASSYLEIQH
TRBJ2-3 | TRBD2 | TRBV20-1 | SARSGAGGRDTQY
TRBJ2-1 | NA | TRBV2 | ASSPPLSSYNEQF
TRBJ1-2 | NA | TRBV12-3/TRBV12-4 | ASRGPVSYT
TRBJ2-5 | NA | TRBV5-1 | ASSLARTPEGTQY
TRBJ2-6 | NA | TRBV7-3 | ASSLEAGESSGANVLT
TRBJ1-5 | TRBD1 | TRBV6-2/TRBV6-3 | ASSWGQGYQPQH
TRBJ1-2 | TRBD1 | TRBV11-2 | ASSSTGVAGYT
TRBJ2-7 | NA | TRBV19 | ASSWTGSSYEQY
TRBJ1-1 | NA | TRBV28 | ASSLKGAQDTEAF
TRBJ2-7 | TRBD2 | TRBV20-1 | SARDLREGNVDEQY
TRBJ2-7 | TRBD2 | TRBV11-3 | ASSQAGVDEQY
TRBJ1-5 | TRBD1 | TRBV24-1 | ATSDPDRDSNQPQH
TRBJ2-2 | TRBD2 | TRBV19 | ASSITGLAAGNTGELF
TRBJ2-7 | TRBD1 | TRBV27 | ASSPGTGGDEQY
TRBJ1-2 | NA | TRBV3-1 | ASSPLGQAVSRGYT
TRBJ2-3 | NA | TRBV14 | ASSPRDFTDTQY
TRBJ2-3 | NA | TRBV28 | ASSSQGEDTQY
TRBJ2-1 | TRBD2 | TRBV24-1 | ATSDLLAGGDEQF
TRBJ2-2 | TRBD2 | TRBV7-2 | ASSSQAGGPGTGELF
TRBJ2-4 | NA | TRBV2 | ASSLQGNQY
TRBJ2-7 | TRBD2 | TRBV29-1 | SAATSGRYEQY
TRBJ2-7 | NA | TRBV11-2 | ASSLDTYEQY
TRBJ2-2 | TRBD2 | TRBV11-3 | ASRVGLAYTGELF
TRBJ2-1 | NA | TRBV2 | ASSPLRQGGNEQF
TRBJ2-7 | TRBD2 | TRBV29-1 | SVRRVLREGHYEQY
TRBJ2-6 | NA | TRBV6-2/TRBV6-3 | ASAGAQAAGANVLT
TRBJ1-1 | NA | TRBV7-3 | ASSSSTGRNTEAF
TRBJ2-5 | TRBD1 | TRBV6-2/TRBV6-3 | ASSRGQQSQETQY
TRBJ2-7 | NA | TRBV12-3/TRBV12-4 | PSSFTAYEQY